This TCR beta chain was captured by sequencing in a study of cytomegalovirus exposure and HLA in healthy donors. PCR used 60 Vbeta primers and 13 Jbeta primers. Generated by immunoSEQ multiplex PCR, the TCRdb table keeps only in-frame clones and is missing some. The sample lists around 100,000 clones; under 85% were seen once. The CDR3 runs 13 residues. The V end lost 0 bases, the J end lost 4 bases, and 5 bases lay between the germline ends. CDR1 and CDR2 (germline): SGHTA, FQGNSA. The specimen was PBMCs. This rearrangement joins TRBV7-2 to TRBJ2-3, with D uncertain. The sequence was collected from a man in his forties or fifties in good health and CMV-seronegative. CDR3 sequence (DNA): TGTGCCAGCAGCTTAGCGTTCGCAGATACGCAGTATTTT. It yields the protein CASSLAFADTQYF. Complete variable domain (other parts from reference TRBV7-2 and TRBJ2-3): GAGVSQSPSNKVTEKGKDVELRCDPISGHTALYWYRQSLGQGLEFLIYFQGNSAPDKSGLPSDRFSAERTGGSVSTLTIQRTQQEDSAVYLCASSLAFADTQYFGPGTRLTVL.